The 5 T cell receptor beta chains below all came from one sample that was sequenced in a study of T cell responses to AZD1222 COVID-19 vaccine (dated by TCRdb to the early 2020s). Library prep was done by the immunoSEQ multiplex PCR assay. TCRdb mirrors the immuneACCESS table, restricted to in-frame sequences. Some clones are absent from its copies; in checked studies, under half trace to an unresolved V gene, and the reason for the others is unknown. The sample table shows about 150,000 clones, and roughly nine tenths are seen once. The ten largest clones capture approximately 20% of the sample. The time point label, read with the paper, signifies: baseline before first vaccination. Sequenced here: peripheral blood, sampled on day 0 of AZD1222 vaccination. The receptors were sampled from an adult in good health.

The J gene is TRBJ2-7, the V gene TRBV27; 9 bases fit TRBD1. From germline, CDR1 is MNHEY and CDR2 SMNVEV (reference sequence). The length of the CDR3 is 14 residues. The V and J ends lost 2 bases and 3 bases, in that order; junction bases with no gene match: 2. The CDR3 loop reads CASSLGTGSYEQYF. The CDR3 DNA reads TGTGCCAGCAGTTTAGGGACAGGGAGCTACGAGCAGTACTTC.

This chain joins TRBV5-6 and TRBJ2-6; D not certain. There are 13 residues in the CDR3. V lost 0 bases and J lost 5, with 3 bases in between. Germline CDR1 reads SGHDT; CDR2 reads YYEEEE. The CDR3 coding sequence is TGTGCCAGCAGCTTGGGGAGGGCCAACGTCCTGACTTTC. Protein sequence: CASSLGRANVLTF.

The chain recombines TRBV5-1 with TRBJ2-1, with a weak D call TRBD2 (6 bases). Germline V lookup: CDR1 SGHRS, CDR2 YFSETQ. With 7 bases removed from V and 8 bases from J, the gap between germline ends came to 19 bases. The CDR3 extends over 14 amino acids. CDR3 bases: TGCGCCAGCTCCCCCGTACGGGGGAGGCATGAGCAGTTCTTC. Its translation: CASSPVRGRHEQFF.

The chain combines TRBV4-1 with TRBJ1-1; D may be TRBD1 (5 bases). CDR1 is MGHRA and CDR2 is YSYEKL in the germline V gene. The CDR3 spans 14 residues. V dropped 2 bases and J dropped 7 bases, with 14 bases sitting between them. Here the CDR3 reads CASSQRGTGDEAFF. CDR3 DNA: TGCGCCAGCAGCCAACGGGGGACGGGGGATGAAGCTTTCTTT.

This chain uses TRBV11-2 with TRBJ1-1, with D perhaps matching TRBD1 (5 bases). The CDR3 sequence is 15 residues long. The V gene lost 1 base and the J gene lost 5 bases, with 14 bases spanning the gap. CDR1 is SGHAT and CDR2 is FQNNGV in the germline V gene. Here the CDR3 reads CASSLVARPGTEAFF. In nucleotides, the CDR3 is TGTGCCAGCAGCTTAGTAGCCAGGCCAGGGACTGAAGCTTTCTTT.